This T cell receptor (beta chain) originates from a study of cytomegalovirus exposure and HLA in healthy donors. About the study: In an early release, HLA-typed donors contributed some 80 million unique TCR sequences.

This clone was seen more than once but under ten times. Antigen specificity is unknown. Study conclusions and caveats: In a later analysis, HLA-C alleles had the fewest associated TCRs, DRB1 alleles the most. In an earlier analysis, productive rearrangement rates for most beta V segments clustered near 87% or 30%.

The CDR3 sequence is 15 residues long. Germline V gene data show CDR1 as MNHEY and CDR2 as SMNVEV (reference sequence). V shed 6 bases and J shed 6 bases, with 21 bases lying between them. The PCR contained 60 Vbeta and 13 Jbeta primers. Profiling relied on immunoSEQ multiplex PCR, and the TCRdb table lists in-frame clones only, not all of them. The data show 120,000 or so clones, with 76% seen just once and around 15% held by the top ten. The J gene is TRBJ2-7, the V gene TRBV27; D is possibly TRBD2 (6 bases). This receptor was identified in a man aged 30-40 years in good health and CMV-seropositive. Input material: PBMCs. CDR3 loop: CASSYTGGPLSEQYF. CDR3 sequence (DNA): TGTGCCAGCAGCTATACCGGGGGACCCCTTTCCGAGCAGTACTTC.